The 10 T cell receptor beta chains in this list originate from one sample, sequenced in a study of blood T cell repertoires in COVID-19. Generated by immunoSEQ multiplex PCR, the TCRdb table keeps only in-frame clones and is missing some. The sample records about 140,000 clones, around 84% being singletons. The sample comprised peripheral blood. These TCRs come from a man aged 55 to 70 with active or convalescent COVID-19.

This chain links TRBV9 with TRBJ2-2; TRBD2 might be the D (6 bases). The ends were cut back, 5 bases at V and 6 bases at J, with 17 bases in the middle. The CDR3 is 15 amino acids. Germline lookup yields CDR1 SGDLS and CDR2 YYNGEE. DNA of the CDR3: TGTGCCAGCAGTACTGGGGGGACGGCGGCCGGGGAGCTGTTTTTT. This encodes CASSTGGTAAGELFF.

V usage is TRBV30 and J usage is TRBJ1-5; D is perhaps TRBD1 (5 bases). V lost 0 bases and J lost 7, with 13 bases in between. Germline V gene sequence: CDR1 GTSNPN, CDR2 SVGIG (reference sequence). The CDR3 covers 14 residues. CDR3 sequence: CAWSVRQGTQPQHF. CDR3 nucleotides: TGTGCCTGGAGTGTACGTCAGGGTACGCAGCCCCAGCATTTT.

This clone was seen just once. The chain carries TRBV11-3 and TRBJ2-1, with 9 bases identical to TRBD2. The CDR3 length is 18 residues. Germline V gives CDR1 SGHNT, CDR2 YENEEA. With V trimmed by 1 base and J by 7 bases, 14 bases remained unmatched. CDR3 DNA sequence: TGTGCCAGCAGCTTAGTAGGTCGGACTAGCGCCGCCAGGAATGAGCAGTTCTTC. It yields the protein CASSLVGRTSAARNEQFF.

The rearrangement joins TRBV10-2 to TRBJ1-5, with 9 bases lining up with TRBD1. CDR1 and CDR2 (germline): WSHSY, SAAADI. The CDR3 runs 15 residues. The V gene end was trimmed by 7 bases and the J gene end by 0 bases; junction bases not matched to a gene: 4. The CDR3 region is CASNNRGHSNQPQHF. The CDR3 DNA sequence: TGCGCCAGCAATAACAGGGGGCATAGCAATCAGCCCCAGCATTTT.

The chain links TRBV6-6 to TRBJ2-3; 7 nucleotides agree with TRBD2. Per the germline V gene, CDR1 is MNHNY and CDR2 is SVGAGI (reference sequence). The CDR3 has 14 amino acids. V was pared by 8 bases and J by 2 bases, with 7 bases of the junction left unmatched. The DNA of the CDR3 is TGTGCCAGCTGGGGGAGGGGAATCACAGATACGCAGTATTTT. It is translated as CASWGRGITDTQYF.

The chain has TRBV11-3 and TRBJ1-2; 10 bases are a match to TRBD1. The CDR3 extends over 16 amino acids. Per germline, CDR1 SGHNT and CDR2 YENEEA. V shed 5 bases, J shed 7 bases, and the junction held 13 bases outside the gene matches. CDR3 sequence reads: CASSHPPGQGWGGYTF. CDR3 nucleotide sequence: TGTGCCAGCAGCCACCCGCCGGGACAGGGGTGGGGTGGCTACACCTTC.

V and J are TRBV19 and TRBJ1-6; D may be TRBD1 (6 bases). Germline V gene data show CDR1 as LNHDA and CDR2 as SQIVND (reference sequence). V shed 8 bases and J shed 3 bases, with 14 bases lying between them. The CDR3 loop spans 15 amino acids. CDR3 protein: CASCNSDSYNSPLHF. CDR3 in DNA: TGTGCCAGTTGCAACTCGGACAGCTATAATTCACCCCTCCACTTT.

The chain is built from TRBV5-6 and TRBJ1-2; the D is unclear. V lost 2 bases and J 4 bases, leaving 9 bases between the germline ends. The CDR3 totals 13 residues. From germline, CDR1 is SGHDT and CDR2 YYEEEE. CDR3 residues: CASSFYSLYGYTF. As DNA, the CDR3 is TGTGCCAGCAGCTTTTACTCCCTCTATGGCTACACCTTC.

The V and J genes are TRBV4-3 and TRBJ2-7; 9 bases align to TRBD1. CDR3 length equals 13 residues. Germline V lookup: CDR1 LGHNA, CDR2 YSLEER. The V gene end was trimmed by 5 bases and the J gene end by 4 bases; junction bases not matched to a gene: 3. Here the CDR3 DNA reads TGCGCCAGCAGCTCAGGACAGGGGTACGAGCAGTACTTC. Protein: CASSSGQGYEQYF.

The CDR3 protein is CASSPPIGGSNYGYTF. The CDR3 coding sequence is TGCGCCAGCAGTCCCCCCATAGGTGGGAGTAACTATGGCTACACCTTC. The chain links TRBV5-1 to TRBJ1-2; D remains unclear. Trimming cost V 5 bases and J 1 base, with 18 bases left between them. The CDR3 consists of 16 residues. Germline V CDR1 and CDR2: SGHRS, YFSETQ.